The next 27 T cell receptor beta chains were all read from a single sample in a study of early T cells in non-severe SARS-CoV-2 infection. TCRdb reprocessed the 5' RACE reads with MiXCR, giving one entry per CDR3 protein. This sample has around 45,000 distinct CDR3 sequences, with 7% to 8% found just once. Sequencing was carried out using whole blood. The receptors were gathered from an adult who was a healthcare worker with PCR-confirmed SARS-CoV-2 infection or an uninfected control (not recorded which).

This clonotype was detected only a few times. The chain couples TRBV20-1 to TRBJ2-3; possibly TRBD2 for D (5 bases). Trimming stripped 1 base from V and 5 bases from J, with 16 bases between. CDR3 size: 15 residues. The germline gives CDR1 DFQATT, CDR2 SNEGSKA (reference sequence). The chain's CDR3 is CSARAASWWEDTQYF. The CDR3 DNA follows: TGCAGTGCTAGAGCCGCTAGCTGGTGGGAAGATACGCAGTATTTT.

This clonotype was detected ten times or more. The rearrangement joins TRBV28 to TRBJ2-3; D might be TRBD1 or TRBD2, each matching 5 bases. CDR3 length equals 15 residues. CDR1 is MDHEN and CDR2 is SYDVKM in the germline V gene. Trimming pared 8 bases from V and 2 bases from J, leaving 17 bases between. The CDR3 region is CASWDGWGSTDTQYF. DNA of the CDR3: TGTGCCAGCTGGGACGGTTGGGGATCCACAGATACGCAGTATTTT.

This clonotype was seen a handful of times. V usage is TRBV7-2 and J usage is TRBJ2-3, with no clear D. The V end was cut by 5 bases, the J end by 4 bases, with 7 bases between. The CDR3 runs to 12 residues. Germline CDR1 SGHTA, CDR2 FQGNSA. The CDR3 loop is CASSPYADTQYF. CDR3 nucleotide sequence: TGTGCCAGCAGCCCGTACGCAGATACGCAGTATTTT.

At least ten counts were recorded for this clonotype. V usage is TRBV11-3 and J usage is TRBJ1-2, with TRBD1 as a possible D gene (6 bases). The germline V gene encodes CDR1 SGHNT and CDR2 YENEEA. The CDR3 runs 16 residues. Trimming left V 7 bases short and J 5 bases short, with 23 bases between. The CDR3: CASTIRRRQGGYGYTF. The CDR3 DNA follows: TGTGCCAGCACCATAAGGAGGAGACAAGGGGGTTATGGCTACACCTTC.

This clonotype was counted many times. The chain links TRBV9 to TRBJ2-1; D is uncertain. The CDR3 is made up of 14 amino acids. Germline V gene lookup returns CDR1 SGDLS and CDR2 YYNGEE. V shed 2 bases and J shed 4 bases, with 10 bases lying between them. The CDR3 reads CASSVAPSYNEQFF. The CDR3 nucleotides are TGTGCCAGCAGCGTGGCTCCGTCGTACAATGAGCAGTTCTTC.

This clonotype showed up many times. The chain combines TRBV28 with TRBJ2-1; D possibly corresponds to TRBD2 (7 bases). This CDR3 has 16 amino acids. V lost 6 bases, J lost 5 bases, and 20 bases lay in between. The V gene's germline CDR1 is MDHEN and CDR2 SYDVKM. The CDR3 DNA sequence: TGTGCCAGCAGCCTAGGGGGGGAAGGGTCGGACAATGAGCAGTTCTTC. This encodes CASSLGGEGSDNEQFF.

The gene calls are TRBV20-1 and TRBJ1-6; 7 bases are shared with TRBD1. The CDR3 contains 14 residues. CDR1 is DFQATT and CDR2 is SNEGSKA in the germline V gene (reference sequence). V shed 4 bases, J shed 9 bases, and the junction held 9 bases outside the gene matches. CDR3 in amino acids: CSAKLDREGSPLHF. In DNA, the CDR3 is TGCAGTGCTAAGCTAGACAGGGAAGGTTCACCCCTCCACTTT.

J is TRBJ1-5 and V is TRBV24-1; D is ambiguous. Trimming stripped 2 bases from V and 4 bases from J, with 2 bases between. Germline CDR1 KGHDR, CDR2 SFDVKD. The CDR3 runs 12 residues. DNA of the CDR3: TGTGCCACCAGTGATTCAAATCAGCCCCAGCATTTT. It yields the protein CATSDSNQPQHF.

The chain recombines TRBV4-3 with TRBJ2-3; TRBD2 aligns across 12 bases. V lost 1 base to trimming and J lost 4 bases; unmatched junction nucleotides: 3. CDR3 length equals 16 residues. The germline gives CDR1 LGHNA, CDR2 YSLEER. CDR3 nucleotides: TGCGCCAGCAGCCAAGCGCTAGCGGGGGGGCCAGATACGCAGTATTTT. Translating it yields CASSQALAGGPDTQYF.

The V and J genes are TRBV5-6 and TRBJ2-7; 7 nucleotides agree with TRBD1. CDR1 and CDR2 (germline): SGHDT, YYEEEE. With V trimmed by 4 bases and J by 5 bases, 12 bases remained unmatched. This CDR3 is built from 15 residues. The CDR3: CASSRVPGQSDEQYF. CDR3 nucleotide sequence: TGTGCCAGCAGCCGGGTACCGGGACAGTCAGACGAGCAGTACTTC.

The chain combines TRBV5-1 with TRBJ2-4, with 9 bases that match TRBD1. J gave up 6 bases and V 4 bases, and 8 bases lay outside the gene matches. Germline V gene data show CDR1 as SGHRS and CDR2 as YFSETQ. CDR3 length: 15 residues. The CDR3 nucleotides read TGCGCCAGCAGCCCGGGACAGGGATCGGGAAACATTCAGTACTTC. The encoded protein is CASSPGQGSGNIQYF.

This clonotype has more than one count but fewer than ten. As DNA, the CDR3 is TGCGCCAGCAGCCCTAGCGGGGGGCTCACAGATACGCAGTATTTT. Its protein product is CASSPSGGLTDTQYF. The chain joins TRBV4-1 to TRBJ2-3, with 11 nucleotides matching TRBD2. CDR3 length: 15 residues. Trimming cost V 4 bases and J 2 bases; bases outside gene matches: 2. In germline, CDR1 is MGHRA, CDR2 YSYEKL.

This clonotype was seen ten or more times. The CDR3 region is CASSITGNEQFF. The CDR3 nucleotides are TGTGCCAGTAGTATAACAGGGAACGAGCAGTTCTTC. V usage is TRBV19 and J usage is TRBJ2-1, with D tentatively TRBD1 (6 bases). Trimming took 2 bases from V and 10 from J, leaving 9 bases between them. The length of the CDR3 is 12 residues. The germline V gene has CDR1 LNHDA and CDR2 SQIVND (reference sequence).

This chain uses TRBV24-1 with TRBJ2-2, with D perhaps assigned TRBD1 or TRBD2 (6 bases each). The germline CDR1 and CDR2 sequences are KGHDR and SFDVKD. The CDR3 is made up of 16 amino acids. The V end lost 4 bases, the J end lost 4 bases, and 15 bases lay between the germline ends. The CDR3 loop is CATSERGVRGTGELFF. CDR3 nucleotide sequence: TGTGCCACCAGTGAGCGGGGAGTCAGGGGCACCGGGGAGCTGTTTTTT.

The rearrangement uses TRBV24-1 and TRBJ2-3, with TRBD1 matching 8 bases. CDR3 length equals 13 residues. CDR1 and CDR2 from the germline V gene are KGHDR and SFDVKD. Trimming took 7 bases from V and 4 from J; bases not matched to a gene: 3. CDR3: CATRTGAADTQYF. CDR3 nucleotide sequence: TGTGCCACCAGGACAGGGGCGGCAGATACGCAGTATTTT.

This clonotype came up many times. The CDR3 bases are TGTGCCACCAGCAGGGTAGGGGCACGCAATCAGCCCCAGCATTTT. It codes for CATSRVGARNQPQHF. The chain uses TRBV15 and TRBJ1-5, with a weak D call TRBD1 (5 bases). The CDR3 covers 15 residues. With 3 bases removed from V and 2 bases from J, the gap between germline ends came to 11 bases. Germline lookup yields CDR1 LNHNV and CDR2 YYDKDF (reference sequence). The full variable domain, completed using reference TRBV15 and TRBJ1-5, is DAMVIQNPRYQVTQFGKPVTLSCSQTLNHNVMYWYQQKSSQAPKLLFHYYDKDFNNEADTPDNFQSRRPNTSFCFLDIRSPGLGDTAMYLCATSRVGARNQPQHFGDGTRLSIL.

The genes are TRBV30 and TRBJ2-3; no firm D call. Germline-derived CDR1 and CDR2 are GTSNPN and SVGIG (reference sequence). Trimming took 2 bases from V and 2 from J, leaving 14 bases between them. This CDR3 spans 15 amino acids. CDR3: CAWSSASVSTDTQYF. The CDR3 DNA reads TGTGCCTGGAGTTCTGCTAGTGTTTCCACAGATACGCAGTATTTT.

This clonotype was detected many times. The chain employs TRBV6-5 and TRBJ1-1; TRBD1 matches 9 bases. There are 17 residues in the CDR3. V lost 0 bases to trimming and J lost 1 base; unmatched junction nucleotides: 6. Germline lookup yields CDR1 MNHEY and CDR2 SVGAGI. CDR3 loop: CASSYSIWTGENTEAFF. The CDR3 DNA is TGTGCCAGCAGTTACTCGATTTGGACAGGGGAGAACACTGAAGCTTTCTTT.

V and J are TRBV5-6 and TRBJ2-1, with TRBD2 identical over 13 bases. The CDR3 is made up of 16 amino acids. With 2 bases clipped from V and 7 bases from J, the junction kept 6 bases outside the gene matches. Germline lookup yields CDR1 SGHDT and CDR2 YYEEEE. CDR3 amino acids: CASSFHTSGGANEQFF. CDR3 sequence (DNA): TGTGCCAGCAGCTTCCACACTAGCGGGGGGGCGAATGAGCAGTTCTTC.

This sequence joins TRBV28 and TRBJ1-6; D not certain. The V end lost 9 bases, the J end lost 2 bases, and 14 bases lay between the germline ends. CDR1 is MDHEN, CDR2 SYDVKM, per germline. The CDR3 loop spans 15 amino acids. This CDR3 reads CASYGEVPYNSPLHF. The CDR3 DNA is TGTGCCAGTTACGGGGAGGTCCCCTATAATTCACCCCTCCACTTT. Full variable domain (missing parts from reference TRBV28 and TRBJ1-6): DVKVTQSSRYLVKRTGEKVFLECVQDMDHENMFWYRQDPGLGLRLIYFSYDVKMKEKGDIPEGYSVSREKKERFSLILESASTNQTSMYLCASYGEVPYNSPLHFGNGTRLTVT.

This clonotype appeared many times. This chain uses TRBV20-1 with TRBJ2-7, with 12 bases fitting TRBD2. Trimming cost V 5 bases and J 0 bases; bases outside gene matches: 5. The germline V gene has CDR1 DFQATT and CDR2 SNEGSKA (reference sequence). CDR3 length equals 15 residues. CDR3 DNA: TGCAGTGCTGCTAGCGGGGGGGAGAGCTCCTACGAGCAGTACTTC. This encodes CSAASGGESSYEQYF.

This clonotype has a count of ten or more. The chain links TRBV2 to TRBJ2-1; 7 nucleotides line up with TRBD2. Germline assignment: CDR1 SNHLY and CDR2 FYNNEI. Unmatched junction bases numbered 6, after V lost 7 bases and J lost 0 bases. The CDR3 runs 15 residues. For the CDR3, the DNA is TGTGCCAGCATTCCGGAGCGGGGCTCCTACAATGAGCAGTTCTTC. Its protein is CASIPERGSYNEQFF.

There are a few counts of this clonotype. The chain carries TRBV19 and TRBJ2-3, with TRBD2 matching 9 bases. The germline V gene has CDR1 LNHDA and CDR2 SQIVND (reference sequence). The CDR3 totals 16 residues. The junction had 6 bases not matched to a gene; V was cut back by 1 base and J by 4 bases. For the CDR3, the DNA is TGTGCCAGTAGTATAGCTGCGGGGGGGCCCGCAGATACGCAGTATTTT. Translating gives CASSIAAGGPADTQYF.

This clonotype was picked up a small number of times. The rearrangement links TRBV30 to TRBJ2-3; no firm D call. Germline loops: CDR1 GTSNPN, CDR2 SVGIG (reference sequence). V lost 2 bases, J lost 1 base, and 7 bases lay in between. This CDR3 comprises 13 residues. As DNA, the CDR3 is TGTGCCTGGAGTAAAGCCGGCACAGATACGCAGTATTTT. Protein product: CAWSKAGTDTQYF.

This chain connects TRBV6-2 or TRBV6-3 to TRBJ2-3; TRBD2 aligns across 11 bases. The germline V gene has CDR1 MNHEY and CDR2 SVGEGT. V shed 10 bases, J shed 4 bases, and the junction held 16 bases outside the gene matches. The CDR3 consists of 17 residues. Written as DNA, the CDR3 is TGTGCCACGAGTGCTGGACTAGCGGGTTCAGGTGCAGATACGCAGTATTTT. As protein: CATSAGLAGSGADTQYF.

This clonotype was recorded many times. This chain joins TRBV12-3 or TRBV12-4 and TRBJ2-1, with D unclear. The V end was cut by 1 base, the J end by 13 bases, with 11 bases between. The CDR3 loop spans 12 amino acids. This CDR3 is CASSLVFYFQFF. The CDR3 DNA sequence: TGTGCCAGCAGTTTAGTCTTTTATTTCCAGTTCTTC.

This clonotype was detected only a few times. The chain uses TRBV6-1 and TRBJ2-6; D is unresolved. CDR1 and CDR2 (germline): MNHNS, SASEGT. The V gene lost 3 bases and the J gene lost 0 bases, with 9 bases spanning the gap. There are 16 residues in the CDR3. DNA for the CDR3: TGTGCCAGCAGTGAGTTCGCCATCTCTGGGGCCAACGTCCTGACTTTC. Residues: CASSEFAISGANVLTF.